The 2 T cell receptor beta chains below all came from one sample that was sequenced in a study of CD8 T cells in Susac syndrome. Random hexamers were used to reverse transcribe about 0.45 to 1 ug of RNA. From the immunoSEQ multiplex PCR reads, TCRdb called clonotypes with MiXCR, one entry per CDR3 protein. The sample shows 78,000 or so distinct CDR3 sequences, approximately 94% of them seen only once. The sample taken for sequencing was CD8+ T cells from PBMCs. The receptors derive from a human donor with multiple sclerosis.

The CDR3 protein is CASSQEPTSNTEAFF. The CDR3 coding sequence is TGCGCCAGCAGCCAAGAACCGACATCGAACACTGAAGCTTTCTTT. V usage is TRBV4-1 and J usage is TRBJ1-1, with unresolved D. The CDR3 loop spans 15 amino acids. V lost 0 bases, J lost 1 base, and 9 bases lay in between. Germline CDR1 reads MGHRA; CDR2 reads YSYEKL.

V gene TRBV29-1 combines with J gene TRBJ2-2; the D is unclear. The CDR3 loop spans 11 amino acids. The germline gives CDR1 SQVTM, CDR2 ANQGSEA. V gave up 3 bases and J gave up 7 bases, with 6 bases separating them. CDR3 amino acids: CSVDDGGELFF. The CDR3, as DNA: TGCAGCGTTGACGACGGCGGGGAGCTGTTTTTT.